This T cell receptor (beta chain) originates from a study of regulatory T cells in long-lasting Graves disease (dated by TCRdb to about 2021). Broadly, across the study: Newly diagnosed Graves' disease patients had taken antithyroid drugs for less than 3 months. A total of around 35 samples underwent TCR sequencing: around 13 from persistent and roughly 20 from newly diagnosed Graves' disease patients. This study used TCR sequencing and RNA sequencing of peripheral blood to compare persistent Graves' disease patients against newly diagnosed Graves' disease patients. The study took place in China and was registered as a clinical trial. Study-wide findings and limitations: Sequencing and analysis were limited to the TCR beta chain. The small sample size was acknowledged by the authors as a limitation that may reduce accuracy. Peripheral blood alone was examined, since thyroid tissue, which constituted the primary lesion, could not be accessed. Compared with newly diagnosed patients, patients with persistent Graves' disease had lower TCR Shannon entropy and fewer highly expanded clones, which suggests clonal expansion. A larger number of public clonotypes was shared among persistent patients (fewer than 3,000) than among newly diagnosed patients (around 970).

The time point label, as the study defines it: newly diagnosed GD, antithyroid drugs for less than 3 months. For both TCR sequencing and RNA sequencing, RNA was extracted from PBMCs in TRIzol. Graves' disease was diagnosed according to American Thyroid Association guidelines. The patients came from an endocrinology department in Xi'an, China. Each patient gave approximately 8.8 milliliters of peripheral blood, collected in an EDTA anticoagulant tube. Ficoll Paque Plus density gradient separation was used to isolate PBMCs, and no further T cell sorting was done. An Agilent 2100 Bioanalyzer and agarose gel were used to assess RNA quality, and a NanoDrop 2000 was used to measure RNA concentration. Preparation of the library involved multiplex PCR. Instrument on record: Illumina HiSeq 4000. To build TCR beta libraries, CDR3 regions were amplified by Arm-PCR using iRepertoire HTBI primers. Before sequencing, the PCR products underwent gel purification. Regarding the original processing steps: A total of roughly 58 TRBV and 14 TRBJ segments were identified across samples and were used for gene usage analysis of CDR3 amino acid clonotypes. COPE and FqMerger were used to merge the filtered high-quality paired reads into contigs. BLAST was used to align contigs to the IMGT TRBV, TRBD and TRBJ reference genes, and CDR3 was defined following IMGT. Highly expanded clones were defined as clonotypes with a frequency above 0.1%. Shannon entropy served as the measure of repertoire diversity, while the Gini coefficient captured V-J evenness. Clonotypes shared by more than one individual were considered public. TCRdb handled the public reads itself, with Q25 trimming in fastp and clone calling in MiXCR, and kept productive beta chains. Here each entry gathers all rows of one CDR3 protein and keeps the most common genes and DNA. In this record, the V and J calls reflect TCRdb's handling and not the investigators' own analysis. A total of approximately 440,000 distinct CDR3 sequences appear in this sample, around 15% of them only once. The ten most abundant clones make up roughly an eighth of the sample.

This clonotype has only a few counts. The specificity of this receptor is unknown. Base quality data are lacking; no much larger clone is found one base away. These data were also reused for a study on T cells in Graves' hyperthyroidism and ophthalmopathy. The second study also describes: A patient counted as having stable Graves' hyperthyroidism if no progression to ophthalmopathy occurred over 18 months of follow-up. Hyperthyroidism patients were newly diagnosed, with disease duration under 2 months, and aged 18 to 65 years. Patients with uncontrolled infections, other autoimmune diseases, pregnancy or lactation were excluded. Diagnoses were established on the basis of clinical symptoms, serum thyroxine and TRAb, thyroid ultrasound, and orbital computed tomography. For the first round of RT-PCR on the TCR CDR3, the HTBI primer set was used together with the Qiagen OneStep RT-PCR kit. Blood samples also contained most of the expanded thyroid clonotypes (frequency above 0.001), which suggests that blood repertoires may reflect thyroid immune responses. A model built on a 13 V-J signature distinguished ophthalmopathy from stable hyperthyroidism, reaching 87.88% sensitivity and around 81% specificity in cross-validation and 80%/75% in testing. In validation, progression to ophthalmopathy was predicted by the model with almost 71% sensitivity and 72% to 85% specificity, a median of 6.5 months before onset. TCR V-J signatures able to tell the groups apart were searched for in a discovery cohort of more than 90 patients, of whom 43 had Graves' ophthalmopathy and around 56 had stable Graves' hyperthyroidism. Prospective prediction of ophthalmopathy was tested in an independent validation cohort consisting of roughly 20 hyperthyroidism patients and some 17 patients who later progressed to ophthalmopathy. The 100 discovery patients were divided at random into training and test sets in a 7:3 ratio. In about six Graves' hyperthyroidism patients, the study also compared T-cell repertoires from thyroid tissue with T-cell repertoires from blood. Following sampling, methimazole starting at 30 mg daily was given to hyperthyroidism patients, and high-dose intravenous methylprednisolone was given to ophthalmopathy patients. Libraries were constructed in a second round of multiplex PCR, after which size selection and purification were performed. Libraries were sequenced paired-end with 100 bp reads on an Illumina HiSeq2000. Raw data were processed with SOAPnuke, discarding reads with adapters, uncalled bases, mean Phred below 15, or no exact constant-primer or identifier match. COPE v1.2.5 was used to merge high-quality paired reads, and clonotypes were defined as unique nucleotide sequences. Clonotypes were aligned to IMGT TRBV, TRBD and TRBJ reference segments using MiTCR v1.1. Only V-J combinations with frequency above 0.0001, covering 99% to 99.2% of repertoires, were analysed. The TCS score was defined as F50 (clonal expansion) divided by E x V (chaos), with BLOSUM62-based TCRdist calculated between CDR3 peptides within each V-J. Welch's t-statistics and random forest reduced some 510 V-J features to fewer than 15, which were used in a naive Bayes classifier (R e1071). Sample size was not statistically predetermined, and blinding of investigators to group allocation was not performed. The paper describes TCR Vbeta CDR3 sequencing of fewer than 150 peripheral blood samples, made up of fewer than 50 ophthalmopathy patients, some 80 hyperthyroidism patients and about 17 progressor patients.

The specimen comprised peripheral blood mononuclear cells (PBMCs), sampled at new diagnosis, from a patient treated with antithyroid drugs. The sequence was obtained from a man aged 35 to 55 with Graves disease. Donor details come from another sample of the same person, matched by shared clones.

The base sequence is TGCGCCAGCAGTGAGGACAGATCCGGGGAGCTGTTTTTT. Translated, it reads CASSEDRSGELFF. The V gene is TRBV10-2 and the J gene is TRBJ2-2; the best D guess is TRBD1, with 5 bases matching. Between the V and J ends, shortened by 2 bases and 6 bases respectively, the junction contains 7 bases. The germline V gene encodes CDR1 WSHSY and CDR2 SAAADI. The CDR3 has 13 amino acids, counting the end cysteine and phenylalanine. Left in the record is the CDR3 DNA by itself, 39 bases read in frame from the first base.